This T cell receptor (beta chain) was retrieved from a study of T cells in Graves' hyperthyroidism and ophthalmopathy. Note on this clonotype: The antigen remains undetermined.

Researchers amplified the TCR beta CDR3 regions from RNA transcripts. With the HTBI primer set, the TCR CDR3 went through a first round of RT-PCR. A single record per CDR3 protein comes from TCRdb applying MiXCR to the multiplex PCR reads. The table has about 360,000 distinct CDR3 sequences, roughly 12% seen once. Patients were excluded for uncontrolled infection, other autoimmune disease, pregnancy or lactation. Cells are PBMCs isolated from roughly 10 ml of fresh blood. General study points: Ophthalmopathy was predicted by the model a median of roughly 6.7 months ahead of onset. A 13 V-J model separated ophthalmopathy from stable hyperthyroidism.

This CDR3 is built from 15 residues. Trimming removed 6 bases from V and 1 base from J, with 12 bases in between. The rearrangement joins TRBV12-3 or TRBV12-4 to TRBJ2-2; a weak D match, TRBD1 (5 bases). The TCR originated in a man aged 25 to 45 with Graves' hyperthyroidism that later progressed to Graves' ophthalmopathy. Material for sequencing was blood. CDR3 coding DNA: TGTGCCAGCAGGCAACAGGATCTGAACACCGGGGAGCTGTTTTTT. Translated, it gives CASRQQDLNTGELFF.